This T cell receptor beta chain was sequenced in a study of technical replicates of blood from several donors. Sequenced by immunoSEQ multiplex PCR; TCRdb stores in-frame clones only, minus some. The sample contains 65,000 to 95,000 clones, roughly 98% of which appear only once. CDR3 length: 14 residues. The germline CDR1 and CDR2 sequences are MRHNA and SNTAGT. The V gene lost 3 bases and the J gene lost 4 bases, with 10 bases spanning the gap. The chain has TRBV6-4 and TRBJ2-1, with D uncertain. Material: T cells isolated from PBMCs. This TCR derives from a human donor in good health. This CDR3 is CASSDSPLYNEQFF. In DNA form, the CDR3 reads TGTGCCAGCAGTGATTCCCCCCTTTACAATGAGCAGTTCTTC.